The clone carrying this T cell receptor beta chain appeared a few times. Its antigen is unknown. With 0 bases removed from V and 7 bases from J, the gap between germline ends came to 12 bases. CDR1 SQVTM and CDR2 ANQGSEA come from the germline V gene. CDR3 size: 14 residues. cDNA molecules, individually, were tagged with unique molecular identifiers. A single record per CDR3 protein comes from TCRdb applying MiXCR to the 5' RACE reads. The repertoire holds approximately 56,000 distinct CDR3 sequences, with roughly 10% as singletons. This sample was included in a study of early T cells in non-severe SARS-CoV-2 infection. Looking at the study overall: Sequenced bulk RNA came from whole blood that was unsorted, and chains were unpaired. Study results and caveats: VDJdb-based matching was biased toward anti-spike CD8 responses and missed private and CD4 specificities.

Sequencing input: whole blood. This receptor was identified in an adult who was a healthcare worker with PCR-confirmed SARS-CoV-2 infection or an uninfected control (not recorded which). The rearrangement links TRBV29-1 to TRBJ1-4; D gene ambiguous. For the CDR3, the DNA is TGCAGCGTTGAAGAGGGGATGTCAGGTGAAAAACTGTTTTTT. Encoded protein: CSVEEGMSGEKLFF.